This TCR beta chain is drawn from a study of shared T cell receptors in the human thymus. The sample holds one count of this clone. The protocol was immunoSEQ multiplex PCR, while the TCRdb copy is restricted to in-frame clones and leaves out a portion. This table has roughly 700,000 clones, approximately 88% appearing once. The CDR3 is 22 residues long. Germline assignment: CDR1 LGHNT and CDR2 FRNRAP. With 2 bases clipped from V and 0 bases from J, the junction kept 20 bases outside the gene matches. This sample also appeared in a second study, on human thymus T cells.

The sequence was obtained from a boy younger than two with a congenital heart defect. The genes are TRBV12-5 and TRBJ2-1; 9 bases line up with TRBD2. Sequencing input: thymocytes. CDR3 in amino acids: CASGLSPLKAGGLFGSYNEQFF. As DNA, the CDR3 is TGTGCTAGTGGTTTGAGCCCTCTTAAGGCGGGAGGGCTCTTCGGCTCCTACAATGAGCAGTTCTTC. Full variable domain (rest looked up from reference TRBV12-5 and TRBJ2-1): DARVTQTPRHKVTEMGQEVTMRCQPILGHNTVFWYRQTMMQGLELLAYFRNRAPLDDSGMPKDRFSAEMPDATLATLKIQPSEPRDSAVYFCASGLSPLKAGGLFGSYNEQFFGPGTRLTVL.